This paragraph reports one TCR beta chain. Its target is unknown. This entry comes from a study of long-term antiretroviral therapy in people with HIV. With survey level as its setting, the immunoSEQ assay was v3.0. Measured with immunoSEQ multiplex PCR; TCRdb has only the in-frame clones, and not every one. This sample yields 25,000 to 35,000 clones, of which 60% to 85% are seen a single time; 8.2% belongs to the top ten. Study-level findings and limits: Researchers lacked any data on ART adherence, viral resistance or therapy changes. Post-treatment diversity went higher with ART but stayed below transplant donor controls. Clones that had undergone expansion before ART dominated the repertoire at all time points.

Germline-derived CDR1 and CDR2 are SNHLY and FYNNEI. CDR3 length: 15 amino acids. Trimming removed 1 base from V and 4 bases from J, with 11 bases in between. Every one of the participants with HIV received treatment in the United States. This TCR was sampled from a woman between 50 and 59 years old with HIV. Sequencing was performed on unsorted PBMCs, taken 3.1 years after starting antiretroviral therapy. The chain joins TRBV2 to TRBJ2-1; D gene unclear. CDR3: CASSEELGLYNEQFF. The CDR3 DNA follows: TGTGCCAGCAGTGAAGAGCTGGGCCTATACAATGAGCAGTTCTTC.